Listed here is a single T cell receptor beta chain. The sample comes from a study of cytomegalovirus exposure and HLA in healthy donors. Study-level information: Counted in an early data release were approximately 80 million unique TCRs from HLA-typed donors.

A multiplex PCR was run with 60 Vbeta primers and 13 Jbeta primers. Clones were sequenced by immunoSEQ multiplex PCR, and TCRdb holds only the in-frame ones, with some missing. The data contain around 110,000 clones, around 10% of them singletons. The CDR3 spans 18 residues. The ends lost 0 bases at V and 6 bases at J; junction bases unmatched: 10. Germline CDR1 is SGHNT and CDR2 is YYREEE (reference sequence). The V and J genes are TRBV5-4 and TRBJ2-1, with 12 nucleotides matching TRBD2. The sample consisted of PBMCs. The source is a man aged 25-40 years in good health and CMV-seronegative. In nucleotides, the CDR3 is TGTGCCAGCAGCTTGGCTGGGCTAGCGGGAGGGCTAATCAATGAGCAGTTCTTC. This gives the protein CASSLAGLAGGLINEQFF. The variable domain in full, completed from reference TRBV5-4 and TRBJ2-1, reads ETGVTQSPTHLIKTRGQQVTLRCSSQSGHNTVSWYQQALGQGPQFIFQYYREEENGRGNFPPRFSGLQFPNYSSELNVNALELDDSALYLCASSLAGLAGGLINEQFFGPGTRLTVL.